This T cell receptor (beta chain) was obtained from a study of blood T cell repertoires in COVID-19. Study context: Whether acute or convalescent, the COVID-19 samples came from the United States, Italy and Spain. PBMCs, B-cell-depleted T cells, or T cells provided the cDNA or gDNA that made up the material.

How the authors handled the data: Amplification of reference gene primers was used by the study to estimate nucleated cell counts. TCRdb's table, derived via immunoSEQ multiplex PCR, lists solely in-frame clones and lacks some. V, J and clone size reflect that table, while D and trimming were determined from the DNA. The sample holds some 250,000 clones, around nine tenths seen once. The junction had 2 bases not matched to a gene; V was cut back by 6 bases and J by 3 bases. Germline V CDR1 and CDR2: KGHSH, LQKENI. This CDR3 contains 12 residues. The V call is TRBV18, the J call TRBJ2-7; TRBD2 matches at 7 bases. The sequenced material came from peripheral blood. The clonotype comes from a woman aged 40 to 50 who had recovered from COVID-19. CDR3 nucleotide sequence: TGTGCCAGCTCCACGGGGGGCTACGAGCAGTACTTC. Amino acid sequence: CASSTGGYEQYF.